The next 3 T cell receptor beta chains were all read from a single sample in a study of tumor-infiltrating lymphocytes in primary liver carcinoma. The investigators made TCR beta cDNA from about 500 ng total RNA, using a constant-region primer. Three nested multiplex PCR rounds of slightly modified ARM-PCR generated TCR beta libraries. With TRBV1-TRBV30 forward primers and a C-beta reverse primer, the first two PCR rounds were run for 9 to 10 cycles each. TCRdb called the multiplex PCR reads again in MiXCR, with one record for every CDR3 protein. The sample includes roughly 120,000 distinct CDR3 sequences, around two thirds of them seen just once. The source material, roughly 20-31 mg of unsorted bulk tissue, was used to co-extract RNA and DNA. The sample was tumor-adjacent normal liver tissue. The receptors were sampled from a woman aged 55-75 years with primary liver carcinoma and hepatitis B virus infection.

Comment on this clonotype: Given a much more abundant clone one base away, this may be a read error. V and J are TRBV28 and TRBJ1-5; tentative D call: TRBD1 (6 bases). Germline CDR1 and CDR2: MDHEN and SYDVKM. Trimming cost V 8 bases and J 3 bases, with 14 bases left between them. The CDR3 extends over 14 amino acids. The CDR3 DNA reads as TGTGCCAGCGTCCTCGACAGGAACAATCAGCCCCAGCATTTT. This translates into CASVLDRNNQPQHF.

About this clonotype itself: This may be a read error: a much more frequent sequence differs by one nucleotide. The chain uses TRBV28 and TRBJ2-1, with D possibly being TRBD1 (6 bases). Germline CDR1 is MDHEN and CDR2 is SYDVKM. This CDR3 has 16 amino acids. The CDR3 reads CAISFRGRATGNEQFF. CDR3 DNA: TGTGCCATCAGTTTCAGGGGTCGGGCGACGGGCAATGAGCAGTTCTTC.

As concerns this clonotype: The germline gene is not matched at one end of the junction; a read error may be the cause. V is TRBV4-2 and J is TRBJ2-1; TRBD2 is a possible D gene (6 bases). This CDR3 comprises 16 residues. The germline V gene has CDR1 LGHNA and CDR2 YNFKEQ. The CDR3 here is CASSPFSGNPYNERFF. The DNA of the CDR3 is TGTGCTAGCAGCCCATTTAGCGGAAACCCCTACAATGAGCGGTTCTTC.